Described below is a single T cell receptor beta chain sequence and its context. These data come from a study of blood T cell repertoires in COVID-19. As originally analysed: Counts of nucleated cells, estimated from reference gene primer amplification, were obtained. Here immunoSEQ multiplex PCR was the method, and the copy in TCRdb shows in-frame clones only, minus some. V and J calls and clone size come straight from that table; D and trimming were deduced from the DNA. The data contain tens of thousands of clones, 75% to 90% of them singletons. J lost 5 bases, V lost 5 bases, and 9 bases had no gene match. CDR1 MGHRA and CDR2 YSYEKL come from the germline V gene. CDR3 length equals 15 residues.

The TCR sequence derives from a human donor with active COVID-19. The donor label of this sample is uncertain. Sequencing was performed on peripheral blood. The gene calls are TRBV4-1 and TRBJ1-5; 7 bases are a match to TRBD1. The CDR3 loop reads CASSYVSRGDQPQHF. In DNA, the CDR3 is TGCGCCAGCAGCTATGTAAGCAGGGGGGATCAGCCCCAGCATTTT.